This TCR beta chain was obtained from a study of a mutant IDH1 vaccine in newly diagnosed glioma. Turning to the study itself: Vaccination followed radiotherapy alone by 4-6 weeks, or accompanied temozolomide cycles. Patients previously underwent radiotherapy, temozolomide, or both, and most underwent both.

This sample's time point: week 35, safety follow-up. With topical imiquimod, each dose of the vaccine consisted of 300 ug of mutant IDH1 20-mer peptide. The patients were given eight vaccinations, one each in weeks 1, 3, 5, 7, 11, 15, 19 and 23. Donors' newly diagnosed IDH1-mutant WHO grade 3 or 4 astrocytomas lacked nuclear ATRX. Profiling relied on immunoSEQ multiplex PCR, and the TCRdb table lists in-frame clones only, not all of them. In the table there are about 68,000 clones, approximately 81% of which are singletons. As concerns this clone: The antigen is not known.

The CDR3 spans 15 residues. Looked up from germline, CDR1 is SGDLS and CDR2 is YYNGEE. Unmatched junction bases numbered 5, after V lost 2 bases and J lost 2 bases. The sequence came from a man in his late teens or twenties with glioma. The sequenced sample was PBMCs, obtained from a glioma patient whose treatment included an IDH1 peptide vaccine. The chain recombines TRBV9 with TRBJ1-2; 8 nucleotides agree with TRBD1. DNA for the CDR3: TGTGCCAGCAGCGTCCAACAGGGGGGGAACTATGGCTACACCTTC. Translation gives CASSVQQGGNYGYTF.